A selection of T cell receptor beta chains follows, all from one sample in a study of CD8 T cells in ankylosing spondylitis. TCRdb re-analysed the 5' RACE reads in MiXCR, keeping a single row per CDR3 protein. The sample records some 140,000 distinct CDR3 sequences, about 8% being singletons. Sample: synovial fluid, either unsorted or a sorted T cell fraction (not recorded which). These receptors were taken from a male donor with ankylosing spondylitis. Both conserved end residues are part of each CDR3. D genes are given only for firm matches. Rows give clone size only sometimes, using once, few, many, or a class for an expanded clone.

V	size	J	D	CDR3	DNA
TRBV15	many	TRBJ1-1	NA	CATSRDGQAYTEAFF	TGTGCCACCAGCAGAGATGGGCAGGCTTACACTGAAGCTTTCTTT
TRBV11-2	many	TRBJ1-1	NA	CASSLYMRTEAFF	TGTGCCAGCAGCTTATATATGAGGACTGAAGCTTTCTTT
TRBV27	few	TRBJ1-2	NA	CASSHWGGDGYTF	TGTGCCAGCAGTCACTGGGGAGGGGATGGCTACACCTTC
TRBV20-1	many	TRBJ1-5	NA	CSARDPNQPQHF	TGCAGTGCTAGAGATCCCAATCAGCCCCAGCATTTT
TRBV6-5	NA	TRBJ2-5	NA	CASSYHQKRETQYF	TGTGCCAGCAGTTACCACCAAAAGAGGGAGACCCAGTACTTC
TRBV10-3	NA	TRBJ2-2	TRBD2	CAISGSGGPPGELFF	TGTGCCATCAGTGGAAGCGGGGGGCCCCCCGGGGAGCTGTTTTTT
TRBV5-1	many	TRBJ1-1	NA	CASRSSENTEAFF	TGCGCCAGCAGATCGTCGGAGAACACTGAAGCTTTCTTT
TRBV18	NA	TRBJ1-2	NA	CASSENRDGYTF	TGTGCCAGCTCAGAGAACAGGGATGGCTACACCTTC
TRBV20-1	NA	TRBJ1-3	NA	CSARFLRSSGNTIYF	TGCAGTGCTAGATTCCTCCGAAGCTCTGGAAACACCATATATTTT
TRBV10-3	NA	TRBJ1-3	NA	CAITTGSSGNTIYF	TGTGCCATCACAACCGGGAGCTCTGGAAACACCATATATTTT
TRBV5-1	many	TRBJ2-1	NA	CASSLDAVSYNEQFF	TGCGCCAGCAGCTTGGATGCCGTCTCCTACAATGAGCAGTTCTTC
TRBV7-3	few	TRBJ1-2	NA	CASSPGPGNYGYTF	TGTGCCAGCAGCCCGGGCCCCGGCAACTATGGCTACACCTTC
TRBV20-1	few	TRBJ2-7	TRBD2	CSATLAGGAEQYF	TGCAGTGCTACTCTAGCGGGAGGGGCCGAGCAGTACTTC
TRBV7-9	NA	TRBJ1-2	TRBD1	CASSLQGANGYTF	TGTGCCAGCAGCCTCCAGGGGGCGAATGGCTACACCTTC
TRBV6-2/TRBV6-3	many	TRBJ1-5	NA	CARTIQGLCQPQHF	TGTGCCAGGACAATTCAGGGGCTGTGTCAGCCCCAGCATTTT
TRBV3-1	NA	TRBJ2-3	TRBD2	CASSRQLAGHTDTQYF	TGTGCCAGCAGCCGACAACTAGCGGGACACACAGATACGCAGTATTTT
TRBV4-3	many	TRBJ1-3	NA	CASSPGRVAGNTIYF	TGCGCCAGCAGCCCCGGCAGGGTAGCTGGAAACACCATATATTTT
TRBV2	few	TRBJ1-5	NA	CASSEGDGSNQPQHF	TGTGCCAGCAGTGAGGGCGATGGGAGCAATCAGCCCCAGCATTTT
TRBV10-2	NA	TRBJ1-2	NA	CDSSASNYGYTF	TGCGACAGCAGTGCCTCTAACTATGGCTACACCTTC
TRBV20-1	few	TRBJ1-6	NA	CSAKGRINSPLHF	TGCAGTGCTAAAGGACGGATTAATTCACCCCTCCACTTT
TRBV20-1	once	TRBJ2-7	TRBD2	CSAGIGGGWTYEQYF	TGCAGTGCTGGCATTGGGGGGGGGTGGACCTACGAGCAGTACTTC
TRBV7-2	many	TRBJ2-5	TRBD2	CASSLRLAGTQETQYF	TGTGCCAGCAGCTTGCGACTAGCGGGGACCCAAGAGACCCAGTACTTC
TRBV7-2	NA	TRBJ2-5	NA	CASSLAPGTHGETQYF	TGTGCCAGCAGCTTAGCGCCTGGGACCCACGGGGAGACCCAGTACTTC
TRBV7-3	NA	TRBJ2-1	TRBD2	CASSSTRGGSYNEQFF	TGTGCCAGCAGCTCCACCCGCGGGGGCTCCTACAATGAGCAGTTCTTC
TRBV7-6	many	TRBJ1-4	NA	CASSLLGVKLFF	TGTGCCAGCAGCTTATTAGGGGTAAAACTGTTTTTT
TRBV9	NA	TRBJ2-3	NA	CASSVAGNTQDTQYF	TGTGCCAGCAGCGTAGCAGGAAACACACAAGATACGCAGTATTTT
TRBV5-4	NA	TRBJ1-2	NA	CASSLKGHGYTF	TGTGCCAGCAGCTTGAAGGGACACGGCTACACCTTC
TRBV2	many	TRBJ1-2	TRBD1	CASSSAGTEYGYTF	TGTGCCAGCAGCTCGGCGGGGACAGAGTATGGCTACACCTTC
TRBV6-5	NA	TRBJ2-7	NA	CASSNTGPFGEQYF	TGTGCCAGCAGTAACACGGGACCCTTCGGCGAGCAGTACTTC
TRBV11-2	few	TRBJ2-5	NA	CASSLELSWLGETQYF	TGTGCCAGCAGCTTAGAGCTTAGCTGGCTAGGAGAGACCCAGTACTTC
TRBV20-1	many	TRBJ2-7	TRBD1	CSARDTGTALSYEQYF	TGCAGTGCTAGAGATACCGGGACAGCGCTAAGCTACGAGCAGTACTTC
TRBV20-1	NA	TRBJ1-1	NA	CSARVFPATTNTEAFF	TGCAGTGCTAGAGTCTTCCCAGCGACAACGAACACTGAAGCTTTCTTT
TRBV6-5	few	TRBJ1-4	NA	CASSYLPGTNEKLFF	TGTGCCAGCAGTTACTTGCCAGGGACTAATGAAAAACTGTTTTTT
TRBV5-1	NA	TRBJ2-2	TRBD2	CASSLTSGSNTGELFF	TGCGCCAGCAGCTTGACTAGCGGGTCGAACACCGGGGAGCTGTTTTTT
TRBV20-1	many	TRBJ1-3	NA	CGYALGNTIYF	TGCGGATACGCCCTGGGCAACACCATATATTTT
TRBV5-5	many	TRBJ2-2	NA	CASSLEQGRTGELFF	TGTGCCAGCAGCTTGGAGCAGGGAAGGACCGGGGAGCTGTTTTTT
TRBV30	few	TRBJ2-1	NA	CAWSIWGNEQFF	TGTGCCTGGAGTATTTGGGGGAATGAGCAGTTCTTC
TRBV9	NA	TRBJ1-1	NA	CASSVAEYTEAFF	TGTGCCAGCAGCGTAGCTGAGTACACTGAAGCTTTCTTT
TRBV6-5	NA	TRBJ2-3	NA	CASSYSQARLGTQYF	TGTGCCAGCAGTTACTCCCAAGCCAGGCTGGGTACGCAGTATTTT